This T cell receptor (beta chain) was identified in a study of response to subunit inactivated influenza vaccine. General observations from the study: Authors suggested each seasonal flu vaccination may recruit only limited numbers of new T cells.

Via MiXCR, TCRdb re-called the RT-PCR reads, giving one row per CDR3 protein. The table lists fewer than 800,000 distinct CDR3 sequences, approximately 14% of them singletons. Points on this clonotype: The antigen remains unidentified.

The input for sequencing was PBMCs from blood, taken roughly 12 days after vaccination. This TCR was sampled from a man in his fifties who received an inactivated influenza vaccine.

Here the CDR3 reads CASSISGQRHEQYF. DNA for the CDR3: TGCGCCAGCAGCATATCGGGACAGCGCCACGAGCAGTACTTC. The chain employs TRBV5-1 and TRBJ2-7, with TRBD1 matching over 7 bases. The junction had 9 bases not matched to a gene; V was cut back by 4 bases and J by 5 bases. From germline, CDR1 is SGHRS and CDR2 YFSETQ. The length of the CDR3 is 14 residues.